This TCR beta chain was identified in a study of blood T cell repertoires in COVID-19. This clone was counted between two and nine times. Sequenced by immunoSEQ multiplex PCR; TCRdb stores in-frame clones only, minus some. The repertoire consists of about 380,000 clones, with about 88% occurring once and the leading ten covering about 1.1%. Individuals drawn from approximately 22 US areas were roughly 18 to 95 years old. In germline, CDR1 is SGHRS, CDR2 YFSETQ. V gave up 4 bases and J gave up 0 bases; unmatched junction bases: 14. CDR3 size: 19 residues. This sequence originates from a woman between 18 and 30 years old who had recovered from COVID-19. This chain connects TRBV5-1 to TRBJ2-1; 9 nucleotides match TRBD1. Sample: PBMCs or T cells enriched from blood (not recorded which). CDR3 DNA: TGCGCCAGCAGCACGGGTGGGAACAGGGGGCGAAGCTCCTACAATGAGCAGTTCTTC. It specifies CASSTGGNRGRSSYNEQFF.